Reported below is one T cell receptor beta chain. The target antigen is unknown. 5'-RACE, quantitative and with molecular barcodes, yielded the TCR beta libraries. MiXCR, applied by TCRdb to the 5' RACE reads, yields one record per CDR3 protein. The sample lists approximately 42,000 distinct CDR3 sequences; 3% to 4.5% were seen once. These data originate in a study of CD8 T cells in ankylosing spondylitis. Notes on the study in general: Disease-linked clones reportedly showed significant enrichment in matched ankylosing spondylitis synovial fluid. Several of the motif variants were reported before in synovial fluid and blood from reactive arthritis.

This clonotype originated in a female donor with ankylosing spondylitis or in good health (not recorded which). Sequencing was carried out using blood, either unsorted or a sorted T cell fraction (not recorded which).

CDR3 sequence: CASSIAVGTDTQYF. CDR3 DNA sequence: TGTGCCAGCAGTATAGCTGTCGGCACAGATACGCAGTATTTT. V and J are TRBV9 and TRBJ2-3; D is uncertain. V lost 5 bases, J lost 1 base, and 11 bases lay in between. CDR1 and CDR2 from the germline V gene are SGDLS and YYNGEE. The CDR3 has 14 residues.